The 22 T cell receptor beta chains below all came from one sample that was sequenced in a study of cytomegalovirus exposure and HLA in healthy donors. This PCR relied on a set of 60 Vbeta primers and 13 Jbeta primers. Sequencing was performed with immunoSEQ multiplex PCR; in TCRdb, only in-frame clones are kept and a portion is missing. The sample lists about 170,000 clones, 79% occurring once. The source material was PBMCs. Receptors originate from a woman between 45 and 60 years old in good health and CMV-seronegative.

The chain joins TRBV10-3 to TRBJ2-5; TRBD2 agrees at 9 bases. The germline V gene has CDR1 ENHRY and CDR2 SYGVKD. The CDR3 spans 14 residues. Unmatched junction bases numbered 6, after V lost 5 bases and J lost 5 bases. CDR3: CAISPTSGEETQYF. The DNA for the CDR3 is TGTGCCATCAGTCCGACTAGCGGAGAGGAGACCCAGTACTTC.

The genes are TRBV6-1 and TRBJ1-5; TRBD1 aligns across 10 bases. Germline CDR1 reads MNHNS; CDR2 reads SASEGT. There are 15 residues in the CDR3. After removal of 5 bases from V and 3 bases from J, the junction contained 4 bases not matched to a gene. The CDR3 reads CASSSDRGFNQPQHF. The CDR3 coding sequence is TGTGCCAGCAGTTCGGACAGGGGGTTCAATCAGCCCCAGCATTTT.

The chain carries TRBV18 and TRBJ2-3; 7 bases align to TRBD1. CDR3 length: 14 amino acids. Germline values: CDR1 KGHSH, CDR2 LQKENI. Trimming removed 4 bases from V and 6 bases from J; junction bases left unmatched: 7. This CDR3 reads CASSLQGLGDTQYF. DNA for the CDR3: TGTGCCAGCTCACTACAGGGGTTGGGTGATACGCAGTATTTT.

The chain joins TRBV7-3 to TRBJ2-3; TRBD2 agrees at 10 bases. V dropped 5 bases and J dropped 5; count of bases not matched to a gene: 16. The CDR3 contains 18 residues. Germline CDR1 reads SGHTA; CDR2 reads FQGTGA. DNA for the CDR3: TGTGCCAGCAGCCAAAGCGGGGCTAGCGGGAGAACCGGAGATACGCAGTATTTT. Protein product: CASSQSGASGRTGDTQYF.

The chain joins TRBV6-1 to TRBJ2-1, with 12 bases matching TRBD2. V was pared by 5 bases and J by 9 bases, with 8 bases of the junction left unmatched. CDR1 MNHNS and CDR2 SASEGT come from the germline V gene. The CDR3 loop spans 15 amino acids. The CDR3: CASSSSGRATGEQFF. DNA of the CDR3: TGTGCCAGCAGTTCTAGCGGGAGGGCCACCGGTGAGCAGTTCTTC.

V and J are TRBV5-1 and TRBJ1-1; TRBD1 matches at 9 bases. J gave up 2 bases and V 5 bases, and 1 base lay outside the gene matches. Germline values: CDR1 SGHRS, CDR2 YFSETQ. The CDR3 contains 13 residues. The CDR3 bases are TGCGCCAGCAGGGGACAGGGAAACACTGAAGCTTTCTTT. Its protein is CASRGQGNTEAFF.

The chain recombines TRBV18 with TRBJ1-1; D might be TRBD1 (6 bases). Trimming stripped 3 bases from V and 1 base from J, with 15 bases between. This CDR3 contains 16 residues. Germline V gene lookup returns CDR1 KGHSH and CDR2 LQKENI. This CDR3 reads CASSPPNRDKNTEAFF. CDR3 nucleotides: TGTGCCAGCTCACCTCCGAACAGGGATAAGAACACTGAAGCTTTCTTT.

The chain links TRBV5-1 to TRBJ1-1; 9 nucleotides match TRBD1. The germline V gene has CDR1 SGHRS and CDR2 YFSETQ. The CDR3 extends over 18 amino acids. V was clipped by 3 bases and J by 5 bases; unmatched bases: 17. The CDR3 reads CASSSSAGQGIPRTEAFF. In DNA form, the CDR3 reads TGCGCCAGCAGCTCCTCGGCGGGACAGGGAATCCCGAGGACTGAAGCTTTCTTT.

The chain recombines TRBV6-6 with TRBJ2-1, with a tentative D call TRBD1 (6 bases). This CDR3 is 13 amino acids long. Per the germline V gene, CDR1 is MNHNY and CDR2 is SVGAGI (reference sequence). Trimming removed 5 bases at V and 4 bases at J, with 9 bases between. The CDR3, as DNA: TGTGCCAGCAGTCCTGGGACATACAATGAGCAGTTCTTC. Translation gives CASSPGTYNEQFF.

This chain joins TRBV19 and TRBJ2-2, with 14 positions matching TRBD2. CDR1 is LNHDA and CDR2 is SQIVND in the germline V gene (reference sequence). The V gene end was trimmed by 9 bases and the J gene end by 5 bases; junction bases not matched to a gene: 2. The CDR3 consists of 14 residues. As DNA, the CDR3 is TGTGCCAGCAGGACTAGCGGGGGGACCGGGGAGCTGTTTTTT. This codes for CASRTSGGTGELFF.

This rearrangement joins TRBV28 to TRBJ1-5; 8 nucleotides agree with TRBD1. CDR1 MDHEN and CDR2 SYDVKM come from the germline V gene. CDR3 length: 15 residues. Losses at the gene ends were 5 bases for V and 3 bases for J; bases not matched to a gene: 6. CDR3 sequence: CASSNRTGYNQPQHF. The CDR3 bases are TGTGCCAGCAGTAACCGGACAGGGTACAATCAGCCCCAGCATTTT.

The chain uses TRBV19 and TRBJ2-3; the D gene is possibly TRBD1 (5 bases). Germline-derived CDR1 and CDR2 are LNHDA and SQIVND (reference sequence). This CDR3 region has 13 residues. The germline V and J ends were trimmed by 4 bases and 7 bases, with 12 bases remaining between them. The CDR3 is CASSSQGGNTQYF. CDR3 bases: TGTGCCAGTAGTAGTCAGGGCGGAAATACGCAGTATTTT.

The J gene is TRBJ2-2, the V gene TRBV5-1; 7 bases agree with TRBD2. The germline gives CDR1 SGHRS, CDR2 YFSETQ. V lost 1 base and J lost 0; bases outside the gene matches: 3. This CDR3 has 16 amino acids. CDR3 amino acids: CASSLSGLANTGELFF. CDR3 nucleotides: TGCGCCAGCAGCTTGTCCGGACTAGCGAACACCGGGGAGCTGTTTTTT.

This chain uses TRBV2 with TRBJ1-5; TRBD1 matches at 9 bases. The trim removed 6 bases at V and 4 bases at J, leaving 10 bases unmatched. The CDR3 loop spans 16 amino acids. Germline V lookup: CDR1 SNHLY, CDR2 FYNNEI. The CDR3 reads CASSARGQGWNQPQHF. The CDR3 bases are TGTGCCAGCAGCGCCAGGGGACAGGGATGGAATCAGCCCCAGCATTTT.

V usage is TRBV7-2 and J usage is TRBJ2-2, with 7 bases identical to TRBD2. The CDR3 is 15 residues long. The V segment lost 5 bases and the J segment 5 bases; nucleotides outside the gene matches: 8. The V gene's germline CDR1 is SGHTA and CDR2 FQGNSA. The CDR3 nucleotides are TGTGCCAGCAGCGATACCCCCGGGGGGACCGGGGAGCTGTTTTTT. This translates into CASSDTPGGTGELFF. The entire variable domain, with the rest obtained from reference TRBV7-2 and TRBJ2-2, is as follows: GAGVSQSPSNKVTEKGKDVELRCDPISGHTALYWYRQSLGQGLEFLIYFQGNSAPDKSGLPSDRFSAERTGGSVSTLTIQRTQQEDSAVYLCASSDTPGGTGELFFGEGSRLTVL.

The genes are TRBV10-1 and TRBJ1-2, with 8 nucleotides matching TRBD1. Germline CDR1 WNHNN, CDR2 SYGVQD (reference sequence). The CDR3 covers 13 residues. J lost 6 bases, V lost 2 bases, and 2 bases had no gene match. The CDR3 nucleotides read TGCGCCAGCAGTGAGCAGGGGGCTCATGGCTACACCTTC. Residues: CASSEQGAHGYTF.

The rearrangement links TRBV28 to TRBJ2-2, with D maybe TRBD2 (6 bases). Germline V CDR1 and CDR2: MDHEN, SYDVKM. V was trimmed by 6 bases and J by 0 bases, leaving 17 bases between them. CDR3 length equals 17 residues. CDR3: CASSSPGVGANTGELFF. DNA for the CDR3: TGTGCCAGCAGCTCGCCGGGGGTTGGAGCGAACACCGGGGAGCTGTTTTTT.

This chain links TRBV27 with TRBJ2-7; 8 positions agree with TRBD2. The CDR3 contains 14 residues. Unmatched junction bases numbered 10, after V lost 5 bases and J lost 7 bases. The V gene's germline CDR1 is MNHEY and CDR2 SMNVEV (reference sequence). CDR3 protein: CASSTGGPLGEQYF. For the CDR3, the DNA is TGTGCCAGCAGTACGGGAGGGCCCCTGGGGGAGCAGTACTTC.

The chain is built from TRBV5-1 and TRBJ1-1; possibly TRBD1 for D (6 bases). With 0 bases removed from V and 10 bases from J, the gap between germline ends came to 19 bases. From germline, CDR1 is SGHRS and CDR2 YFSETQ. This CDR3 is 15 amino acids long. The CDR3 region is CASSLGQAPPGGAFF. The CDR3 nucleotides read TGCGCCAGCAGCTTGGGACAGGCTCCTCCGGGGGGAGCTTTCTTT. The complete variable domain, with remaining parts taken from reference TRBV5-1 and TRBJ1-1, reads KAGVTQTPRYLIKTRGQQVTLSCSPISGHRSVSWYQQTPGQGLQFLFEYFSETQRNKGNFPGRFSGRQFSNSRSEMNVSTLELGDSALYLCASSLGQAPPGGAFFGQGTRLTVV.

The chain has TRBV4-3 and TRBJ2-7, with D perhaps matching TRBD2 (5 bases). The CDR3 sequence is 14 residues long. In germline, CDR1 is LGHNA, CDR2 YSLEER. Trimming removed 0 bases from V and 1 base from J, with 7 bases in between. The CDR3 reads CASSQDRGSYEQYF. The CDR3 bases are TGCGCCAGCAGCCAAGATCGGGGTTCCTACGAGCAGTACTTC.

The V call is TRBV5-1, the J call TRBJ2-1; no clear D. The V gene's germline CDR1 is SGHRS and CDR2 YFSETQ. Between the trimmed V and J ends, which lost 0 bases and 5 bases, there was a span of 3 bases. This CDR3 spans 12 amino acids. CDR3 bases: TGCGCCAGCAGCTTGGCGGACAATGAGCAGTTCTTC. Encoded protein: CASSLADNEQFF.

This clone is a singleton in its sample. The genes are TRBV12-5 and TRBJ1-1, with a tentative D call TRBD1 (5 bases). The CDR3 covers 13 residues. Germline V gene lookup returns CDR1 LGHNT and CDR2 FRNRAP. V shed 2 bases and J shed 6 bases, with 10 bases lying between them. For the CDR3, the DNA is TGTGCTAGTGGTTTGAGGGAAGGGGCTGAAGCTTTCTTT. It is translated as CASGLREGAEAFF.